This entry lists 27 T cell receptor beta chains sequenced from one sample in a study of T cells in Graves' hyperthyroidism and ophthalmopathy. Amplified regions were TCR beta CDR3 sequences from RNA transcripts. RT-PCR in the first round (using the HTBI primer set) targeted the TCR CDR3. A single record per CDR3 protein comes from TCRdb applying MiXCR to the multiplex PCR reads. The table includes about 250,000 distinct CDR3 sequences, around 20% detected once. Sequences were obtained from blood. All receptors derive from a man aged 25 to 40 with Graves' ophthalmopathy.

This clonotype was observed a handful of times. The chain uses TRBV2 and TRBJ2-2; weak D call: TRBD1 (5 bases). Trimming left V 3 bases short and J 3 bases short, with 8 bases between. The CDR3 runs 14 residues. The V gene's germline CDR1 is SNHLY and CDR2 FYNNEI. The CDR3 region is CASSERTHTGELFF. CDR3 DNA: TGTGCCAGCAGTGAGAGGACACACACCGGGGAGCTGTTTTTT. Filled out from reference TRBV2 and TRBJ2-2, the complete variable domain reads EPEVTQTPSHQVTQMGQEVILRCVPISNHLYFYWYRQILGQKVEFLVSFYNNEISEKSEIFDDQFSVERPDGSNFTLKIRSTKLEDSAMYFCASSERTHTGELFFGEGSRLTVL.

CDR3 in amino acids: CSAWTSGSRDEQYF. CDR3 bases: TGCAGTGCTTGGACTAGCGGGTCGAGGGACGAGCAGTACTTC. V is TRBV20-1 and J is TRBJ2-7; 11 bases map to TRBD2. Germline assignment: CDR1 DFQATT and CDR2 SNEGSKA (reference sequence). J lost 5 bases, V lost 5 bases, and 8 bases had no gene match. The CDR3 loop spans 14 amino acids.

The rearrangement links TRBV7-3 to TRBJ2-7, with a weak D call TRBD1 (5 bases). The CDR3 sequence is 13 residues long. V was shortened by 4 bases and J by 7 bases, with 14 bases between the two germline ends. Per the germline V gene, CDR1 is SGHTA and CDR2 is FQGTGA. The CDR3 loop is CASSSHQGSEQYF. The CDR3 DNA follows: TGTGCCAGCAGCTCCCACCAGGGCTCAGAGCAGTACTTC.

There are a few counts of this clonotype. A clone one base away is much larger, so this may be a read error. This chain uses TRBV11-2 with TRBJ2-1, with unresolved D. The CDR3 is 17 residues long. Trimming took 3 bases from V and 0 from J, leaving 15 bases between them. Per germline, CDR1 SGHAT and CDR2 FQNNGV. The CDR3 DNA is TGTGCCAGCAGCTTTATGAGAGTTCTCAGCTCCTACAATGAGCAGTTCTTC. The encoded protein is CASSFMRVLSSYNEQFF.

This clonotype showed up just once. A much larger clone sits a single nucleotide away, making a read error possible. V gene TRBV5-1 combines with J gene TRBJ2-5; 13 bases line up with TRBD2. The CDR3 length is 15 residues. CDR1 is SGHRS, CDR2 YFSETQ, per germline. The CDR3 reads CASTRTSGSRETQHF. CDR3 in DNA: TGCGCCAGTACTCGGACTAGCGGGAGTAGAGAGACCCAGCACTTC.

V is TRBV6-5 and J is TRBJ2-5, with 8 bases fitting TRBD2. Germline V gene sequence: CDR1 MNHEY, CDR2 SVGAGI. V was pared by 2 bases and J by 9 bases, with 14 bases of the junction left unmatched. CDR3 size: 16 residues. CDR3 loop: CASSYGTPGLGVAQYF. The CDR3 DNA is TGTGCCAGCAGTTACGGAACGCCGGGACTAGGAGTGGCCCAGTACTTC.

Concerning this clonotype: A much larger clone sits a single nucleotide away, making a read error possible. The J gene is TRBJ2-7, the V gene TRBV28; D is unclear. This CDR3 region has 12 residues. The V end lost 6 bases, the J end lost 6 bases, and 12 bases lay between the germline ends. CDR1 is MDHEN and CDR2 is SYDVKM in the germline V gene. CDR3 amino acids: CASRLTVLEQYF. CDR3 coding DNA: TGTGCCAGCAGGTTGACGGTCCTCGAGCAGTACTTC.

In DNA, the CDR3 is TGTGCCAGCAGTGATACGTATGAAGCTTTCTTT. Encoded protein: CASSDTYEAFF. The chain is built from TRBV2 and TRBJ1-1; D is uncertain. Looked up from germline, CDR1 is SNHLY and CDR2 is FYNNEI. CDR3 length equals 11 residues. V gave up 3 bases and J gave up 7 bases, with 6 bases separating them.

This chain uses TRBV10-3 with TRBJ2-1, with 8 nucleotides matching TRBD1. V lost 9 bases and J lost 4; bases outside the gene matches: 8. CDR3 length: 14 amino acids. Germline V lookup: CDR1 ENHRY, CDR2 SYGVKD. This CDR3 is CAMGGTGRYNEQFF. CDR3 DNA: TGTGCCATGGGCGGGACAGGCCGTTACAATGAGCAGTTCTTC.

V usage is TRBV6-2 or TRBV6-3 and J usage is TRBJ2-3; D perhaps matches TRBD1 (5 bases). The V gene's germline CDR1 is MNHEY and CDR2 SVGEGT. The CDR3 sequence is 15 residues long. V was shortened by 0 bases and J by 4 bases, with 11 bases between the two germline ends. DNA for the CDR3: TGTGCCAGCAGTTACTCCCACCCGACAGCAGATACGCAGTATTTT. Translating gives CASSYSHPTADTQYF.

In this sample, this clonotype turned up a few times. The rearrangement joins TRBV7-8 to TRBJ2-7; 10 nucleotides match TRBD1. Trimming at V came to 5 bases and at J to 7 bases, leaving 8 bases not matched to a gene. Looked up from germline, CDR1 is SGHVS and CDR2 is FQNEAQ. The length of the CDR3 is 14 residues. The CDR3 spells CASSRDRGTREQYF. Written as DNA, the CDR3 is TGTGCCAGCAGCCGGGACAGGGGCACCCGGGAGCAGTACTTC.

This clonotype appeared a few times. The chain couples TRBV7-6 to TRBJ2-7; possibly TRBD1 for D (6 bases). V was cut by 5 bases and J by 2 bases, with 7 bases left in between. Germline CDR1 reads SGHVS; CDR2 reads FNYEAQ. The CDR3 covers 12 residues. CDR3 nucleotides: TGTGCCAGCAGCACAGGGACCTACGAGCAGTACTTC. Residues: CASSTGTYEQYF.

Ten or more counts support this clonotype. This chain links TRBV6-1 with TRBJ2-3, with 8 positions matching TRBD1. CDR3 length equals 16 residues. Germline V lookup: CDR1 MNHNS, CDR2 SASEGT. V lost 6 bases to trimming and J lost 1 base; unmatched junction nucleotides: 9. The CDR3 region is CASSKDRGRGTDTQYF. DNA of the CDR3: TGTGCCAGCAGCAAAGACAGGGGAAGAGGCACAGATACGCAGTATTTT.

The V call is TRBV11-3, the J call TRBJ2-7; D unclear. CDR1 and CDR2 from the germline V gene are SGHNT and YENEEA. V lost 4 bases and J 0 bases, leaving 10 bases between the germline ends. CDR3 size: 14 residues. This CDR3 reads CASSSDLSSYEQYF. The CDR3, as DNA: TGTGCCAGCAGCTCTGACCTCAGCTCCTACGAGCAGTACTTC. The full variable domain, with the rest looked up from reference TRBV11-3 and TRBJ2-7, is EAGVVQSPRYKIIEKKQPVAFWCNPISGHNTLYWYLQNLGQGPELLIRYENEEAVDDSQLPKDRFSAERLKGVDSTLKIQPAELGDSAVYLCASSSDLSSYEQYFGPGTRLTVT.

V is TRBV9 and J is TRBJ2-1; 12 nucleotides agree with TRBD2. This CDR3 is 16 amino acids long. CDR1 is SGDLS, CDR2 YYNGEE, per germline. Trimming cost V 7 bases and J 12 bases; bases outside gene matches: 17. The DNA for the CDR3 is TGTGCCAGCGGCCAGAGGACTAGCGGGAAATTAGGGTTGCAGTTCTTC. It codes for CASGQRTSGKLGLQFF.

In DNA form, the CDR3 reads TGTGCCAGCAGCTCAACCTCCGACCCGAGGGATACGCAGTATTTT. Its protein product is CASSSTSDPRDTQYF. J is TRBJ2-3 and V is TRBV7-3; D remains unclear. The germline V gene encodes CDR1 SGHTA and CDR2 FQGTGA. The CDR3 covers 15 residues. Trimming removed 4 bases at V and 6 bases at J, with 17 bases between.

For the CDR3, the DNA is TGCAGTGCTAGAGATCAGGGGTCCAATTCACCCCTCCACTTT. It encodes CSARDQGSNSPLHF. The V and J genes are TRBV20-1 and TRBJ1-6; a possible D gene is TRBD1 (6 bases). Trimming shortened V by 0 bases and J by 7 bases, and 10 bases separated the two germline ends. The CDR3 has 14 residues. From germline, CDR1 is DFQATT and CDR2 SNEGSKA (reference sequence).

The rearrangement uses TRBV3-1 and TRBJ2-2; TRBD2 might be the D (5 bases). Trimming took 6 bases from V and 3 from J, leaving 8 bases between them. From germline, CDR1 is LGHDT and CDR2 YNNKEL (reference sequence). The CDR3 is 13 amino acids. Written as DNA, the CDR3 is TGTGCCAGCAGTGAAGCGGACACCGGGGAGCTGTTTTTT. Translated: CASSEADTGELFF.

There are a few counts of this clonotype. The chain is built from TRBV15 and TRBJ1-2; TRBD1 is a possible D gene (5 bases). V gave up 3 bases and J gave up 2 bases, with 7 bases separating them. The germline CDR1 and CDR2 sequences are LNHNV and YYDKDF (reference sequence). The CDR3 is 13 amino acids. CDR3 loop: CATSSRQNYGYTF. The CDR3 bases are TGTGCCACCAGCAGCCGACAGAACTATGGCTACACCTTC.

This clonotype was detected a few times. The chain recombines TRBV7-9 with TRBJ1-2; TRBD1 is a possible D gene (6 bases). V gave up 1 base and J gave up 7 bases, with 13 bases separating them. CDR3 size: 14 residues. The germline gives CDR1 SEHNR, CDR2 FQNEAQ (reference sequence). Here the CDR3 reads CASSLGGTPTGYTF. In DNA form, the CDR3 reads TGTGCCAGCAGCTTAGGTGGGACACCCACTGGCTACACCTTC.

The gene calls are TRBV28 and TRBJ2-1; the D is unclear. CDR3 size: 14 residues. Trimming cost V 7 bases and J 6 bases, with 16 bases left between them. CDR1 and CDR2 (germline): MDHEN, SYDVKM. The CDR3 reads CASTARFRVNEQFF. CDR3 DNA sequence: TGTGCCAGCACCGCCAGGTTTCGTGTCAATGAGCAGTTCTTC.

The chain employs TRBV6-1 and TRBJ1-2; D perhaps matches TRBD1 (6 bases). The V gene's germline CDR1 is MNHNS and CDR2 SASEGT. The CDR3 is 15 residues long. Trimming left V 8 bases short and J 2 bases short, with 18 bases between. CDR3 nucleotides: TGTGCCAGCCGTGTCGGACGACAGGCCAACTATGGCTACACCTTC. Translating it yields CASRVGRQANYGYTF.

About this clonotype itself: A single base separates this from a much larger clone, so it may be a read error. The chain recombines TRBV5-1 with TRBJ1-3, with D perhaps matching TRBD1 (5 bases). V was shortened by 7 bases and J by 3 bases, with 14 bases between the two germline ends. CDR3 size: 14 residues. From germline, CDR1 is SGHRS and CDR2 YFSETQ. The CDR3 bases are TGCGCCAGCGCCAACGGGGCTGGTGGAAACACCATATATTTT. Protein product: CASANGAGGNTIYF.

The rearrangement joins TRBV18 to TRBJ1-2; D perhaps matches TRBD1 (6 bases). Germline V lookup: CDR1 KGHSH, CDR2 LQKENI. This CDR3 spans 14 amino acids. V lost 3 bases and J 2 bases, leaving 10 bases between the germline ends. The CDR3: CASSPRTANYGYTF. CDR3 bases: TGTGCCAGCTCACCCCGGACAGCAAACTATGGCTACACCTTC.

J is TRBJ1-1 and V is TRBV9, with D tentatively TRBD1 (5 bases). V was shortened by 1 base and J by 5 bases, with 9 bases between the two germline ends. The CDR3 is 13 amino acids. CDR1 and CDR2 from the germline V gene are SGDLS and YYNGEE. In nucleotides, the CDR3 is TGTGCCAGCAGCGTAAGAGGGGAAACTGAAGCTTTCTTT. Translation: CASSVRGETEAFF.

This clonotype has a handful of counts. V is TRBV28 and J is TRBJ2-5, with TRBD1 as a possible D gene (6 bases). V dropped 4 bases and J dropped 2 bases, with 14 bases sitting between them. The CDR3 sequence is 15 residues long. The V gene's germline CDR1 is MDHEN and CDR2 SYDVKM. Here the CDR3 reads CASSSWGRAQETQYF. As DNA, the CDR3 is TGTGCCAGCAGTTCGTGGGGGCGCGCACAAGAGACCCAGTACTTC. Looking up the rest from reference TRBV28 and TRBJ2-5 gives the full variable domain: DVKVTQSSRYLVKRTGEKVFLECVQDMDHENMFWYRQDPGLGLRLIYFSYDVKMKEKGDIPEGYSVSREKKERFSLILESASTNQTSMYLCASSSWGRAQETQYFGPGTRLLVL.

This clonotype was recorded a few times. This rearrangement joins TRBV27 to TRBJ1-1; possibly TRBD1 for D (5 bases). The CDR3 sequence is 13 residues long. Germline lookup yields CDR1 MNHEY and CDR2 SMNVEV (reference sequence). V shed 7 bases and J shed 1 base, with 10 bases lying between them. The CDR3 here is CASIGGENTEAFF. Here the CDR3 DNA reads TGTGCCAGCATTGGGGGGGAGAACACTGAAGCTTTCTTT.